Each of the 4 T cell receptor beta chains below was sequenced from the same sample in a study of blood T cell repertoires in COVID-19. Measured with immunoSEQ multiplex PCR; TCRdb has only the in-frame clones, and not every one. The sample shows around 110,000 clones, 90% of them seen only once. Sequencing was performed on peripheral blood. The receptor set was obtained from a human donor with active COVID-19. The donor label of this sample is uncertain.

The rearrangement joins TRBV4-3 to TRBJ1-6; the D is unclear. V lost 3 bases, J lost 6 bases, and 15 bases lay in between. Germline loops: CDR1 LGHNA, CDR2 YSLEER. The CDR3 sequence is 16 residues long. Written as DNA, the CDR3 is TGCGCCAGCAGCCAGGTGAGGGCCAACAGTAATTCACCCCTCCACTTT. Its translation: CASSQVRANSNSPLHF.

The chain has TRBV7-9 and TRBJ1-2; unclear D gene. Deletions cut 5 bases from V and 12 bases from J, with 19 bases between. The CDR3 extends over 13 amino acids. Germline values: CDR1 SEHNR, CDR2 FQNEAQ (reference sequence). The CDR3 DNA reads TGTGCCAGCAGCCCTACTACGTTGGGGAGCCACACCTTC. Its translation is CASSPTTLGSHTF.

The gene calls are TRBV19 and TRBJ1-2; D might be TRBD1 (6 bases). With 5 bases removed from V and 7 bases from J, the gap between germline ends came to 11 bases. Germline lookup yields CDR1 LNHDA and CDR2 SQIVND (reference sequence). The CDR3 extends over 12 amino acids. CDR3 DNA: TGTGCCAGTAGTCTGTCCAGGGGTGGCTACACCTTC. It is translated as CASSLSRGGYTF.

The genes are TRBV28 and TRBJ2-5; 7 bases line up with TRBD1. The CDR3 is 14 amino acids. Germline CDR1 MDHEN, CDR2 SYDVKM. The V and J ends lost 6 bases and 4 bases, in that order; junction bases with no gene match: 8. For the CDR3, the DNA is TGTGCCAGCAGCGTCAGGGGGTCTGGAGAGACCCAGTACTTC. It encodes CASSVRGSGETQYF. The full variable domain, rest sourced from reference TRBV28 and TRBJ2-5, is DVKVTQSSRYLVKRTGEKVFLECVQDMDHENMFWYRQDPGLGLRLIYFSYDVKMKEKGDIPEGYSVSREKKERFSLILESASTNQTSMYLCASSVRGSGETQYFGPGTRLLVL.